This TCR beta chain was identified in a study of shared clonotypes between healthy human individuals. The CDR3 is made up of 15 amino acids. The V and J ends lost 6 bases and 1 base, in that order; junction bases with no gene match: 6. CDR1 and CDR2 (germline): ENHRY, SYGVKD. This table comes from immunoSEQ multiplex PCR, and its TCRdb copy is limited to in-frame clones, with some not included. The sample contains 490,000 or so clones, roughly four fifths of which appear only once. The receptor's source is a woman aged 40 to 50 in good health. Some clones in this sample may be carry-over from other donors' samples. What was sequenced was PBMCs. The chain employs TRBV10-3 and TRBJ2-3; 8 bases fit TRBD2. CDR3 bases: TGTGCCATCAGGGGGACTAGGATGGGCACAGATACGCAGTATTTT. It translates to CAIRGTRMGTDTQYF.